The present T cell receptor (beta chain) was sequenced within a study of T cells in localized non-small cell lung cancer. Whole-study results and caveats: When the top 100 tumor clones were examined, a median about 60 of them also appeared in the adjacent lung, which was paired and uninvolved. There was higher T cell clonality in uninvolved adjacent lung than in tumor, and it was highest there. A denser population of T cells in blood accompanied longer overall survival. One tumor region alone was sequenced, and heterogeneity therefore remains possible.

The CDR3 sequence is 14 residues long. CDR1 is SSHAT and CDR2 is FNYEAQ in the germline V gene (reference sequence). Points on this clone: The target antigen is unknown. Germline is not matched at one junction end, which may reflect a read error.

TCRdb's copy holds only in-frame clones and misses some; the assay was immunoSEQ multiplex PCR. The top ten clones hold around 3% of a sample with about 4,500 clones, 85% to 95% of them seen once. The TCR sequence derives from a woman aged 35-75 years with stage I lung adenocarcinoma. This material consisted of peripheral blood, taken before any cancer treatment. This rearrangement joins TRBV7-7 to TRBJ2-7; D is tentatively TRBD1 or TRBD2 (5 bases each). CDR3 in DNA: TGTGCTAGCAGCCGCCGGGACCCGTTATACGAGCAGTACTTC. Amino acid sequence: CASSRRDPLYEQYF.